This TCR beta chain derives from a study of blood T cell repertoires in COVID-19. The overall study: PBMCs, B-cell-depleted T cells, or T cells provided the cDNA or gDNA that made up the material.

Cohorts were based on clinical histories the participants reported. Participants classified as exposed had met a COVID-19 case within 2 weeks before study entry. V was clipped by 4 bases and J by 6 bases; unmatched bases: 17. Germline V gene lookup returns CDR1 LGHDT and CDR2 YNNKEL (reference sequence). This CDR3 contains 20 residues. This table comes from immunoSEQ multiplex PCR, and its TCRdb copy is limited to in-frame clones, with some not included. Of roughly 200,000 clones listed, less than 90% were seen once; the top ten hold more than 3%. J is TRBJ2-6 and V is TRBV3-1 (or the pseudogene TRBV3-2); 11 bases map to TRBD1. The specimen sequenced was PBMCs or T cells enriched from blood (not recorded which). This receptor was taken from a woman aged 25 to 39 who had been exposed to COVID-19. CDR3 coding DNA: TGTGCCAGCAGCCGCTGGATCCGGGACAGGGGGAATCCTTTGGCCAACGTCCTGACTTTC. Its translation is CASSRWIRDRGNPLANVLTF.